These 22 T cell receptor beta chains originate from one sample sequenced in a study of blood T cell repertoires in COVID-19. Profiled with immunoSEQ multiplex PCR; TCRdb holds only in-frame clones, not every one. The sample holds some 220,000 clones, around 85% seen once. The sample consisted of peripheral blood. All receptors come from a woman aged 70 to 79 with COVID-19, enrolled during active disease.

This clone was observed a handful of times. The V and J genes are TRBV6-5 and TRBJ1-5, with TRBD1 matching 9 bases. With V trimmed by 6 bases and J by 8 bases, 5 bases remained unmatched. The CDR3 is 13 amino acids. The germline gives CDR1 MNHEY, CDR2 SVGAGI. CDR3 region: CASRGQGLEPQHF. For the CDR3, the DNA is TGTGCCAGCAGGGGACAGGGCTTAGAGCCCCAGCATTTT.

V usage is TRBV14 and J usage is TRBJ2-1; 7 nucleotides line up with TRBD2. Trimming removed 4 bases from V and 6 bases from J; junction bases left unmatched: 9. Germline V CDR1 and CDR2: SGHDN, FVKESK. The CDR3 runs 15 residues. The CDR3 spells CASSPKLWTSNEQFF. Written as DNA, the CDR3 is TGTGCCAGCAGCCCGAAGTTGTGGACTAGCAATGAGCAGTTCTTC.

The chain recombines TRBV28 with TRBJ2-7, with 10 bases matching TRBD2. In germline, CDR1 is MDHEN, CDR2 SYDVKM. V was clipped by 6 bases and J by 7 bases; unmatched bases: 12. The CDR3 is 15 residues long. This chain's CDR3 is CASRTGTSVSREQYF. As DNA, the CDR3 is TGTGCCAGCAGAACTGGGACTAGCGTCAGTAGGGAGCAGTACTTC.

The chain is built from TRBV6-2 or TRBV6-3 and TRBJ2-1; 9 nucleotides align to TRBD2. CDR3 length equals 15 residues. V trimming: 4 bases; J trimming: 7 bases; junction bases outside the gene matches: 8. The germline gives CDR1 MNHEY, CDR2 SVGEGT. Here the CDR3 reads CASSSSGGWGNEQFF. The CDR3 DNA reads as TGTGCCAGCAGTTCCAGCGGGGGGTGGGGAAATGAGCAGTTCTTC.

The chain uses TRBV7-9 and TRBJ1-2; the match to TRBD1 covers 7 bases. Germline values: CDR1 SEHNR, CDR2 FQNEAQ (reference sequence). The CDR3 consists of 15 residues. Trimming cost V 5 bases and J 3 bases; bases outside gene matches: 9. The chain's CDR3 is CASSPRLGTDYGYTF. CDR3 DNA sequence: TGTGCCAGCAGCCCAAGATTAGGGACAGACTATGGCTACACCTTC.

This chain connects TRBV6-5 to TRBJ1-4; D unresolved. With 8 bases removed from V and 0 bases from J, the gap between germline ends came to 13 bases. This CDR3 has 15 residues. Germline V gene lookup returns CDR1 MNHEY and CDR2 SVGAGI. CDR3 residues: CASAPELATNEKLFF. Written as DNA, the CDR3 is TGTGCCAGCGCTCCCGAGCTTGCAACTAATGAAAAACTGTTTTTT.

J is TRBJ2-2 and V is TRBV9; 8 bases are shared with TRBD2. The germline V gene has CDR1 SGDLS and CDR2 YYNGEE. This CDR3 comprises 16 residues. Unmatched junction bases numbered 9, after V lost 4 bases and J lost 4 bases. The CDR3 sequence: CASSLGGAGGTGELFF. The CDR3 DNA sequence: TGTGCCAGCAGCCTCGGGGGGGCCGGGGGCACCGGGGAGCTGTTTTTT.

This clone appeared a few times. V gene TRBV3-1 (or the pseudogene TRBV3-2) combines with J gene TRBJ1-1; perhaps TRBD1 as D (5 bases). This CDR3 spans 16 amino acids. V lost 7 bases and J 1 base, leaving 19 bases between the germline ends. The germline gives CDR1 LGHDT, CDR2 YNNKEL (reference sequence). The CDR3 here is CASKRREAGQNTEAFF. The CDR3 DNA follows: TGTGCCAGCAAAAGGCGGGAGGCAGGGCAGAACACTGAAGCTTTCTTT.

The chain couples TRBV27 to TRBJ1-1; weak D call: TRBD1 (6 bases). The germline V gene has CDR1 MNHEY and CDR2 SMNVEV (reference sequence). The V gene lost 5 bases and the J gene lost 0 bases, with 16 bases spanning the gap. There are 16 residues in the CDR3. This chain's CDR3 is CASSTLTGPMNTEAFF. The CDR3 DNA is TGTGCCAGCAGTACCCTGACAGGTCCCATGAACACTGAAGCTTTCTTT.

This clone has just a few counts. This rearrangement joins TRBV14 to TRBJ1-2, with 9 bases fitting TRBD1. The V and J ends lost 5 bases and 8 bases, in that order; junction bases with no gene match: 6. The CDR3 is made up of 13 amino acids. Germline V gene sequence: CDR1 SGHDN, CDR2 FVKESK. CDR3 region: CASSMGQGTGYTF. CDR3 DNA: TGTGCCAGCAGCATGGGACAGGGTACCGGCTACACCTTC.

This chain joins TRBV29-1 and TRBJ1-2; 7 bases match TRBD1. CDR1 and CDR2 (germline): SQVTM, ANQGSEA. CDR3 length equals 13 residues. V trimming: 5 bases; J trimming: 8 bases; junction bases outside the gene matches: 11. The DNA for the CDR3 is TGCAGCGTTAGTGAACAGGGGCAACGGGGCTACACCTTC. Translation gives CSVSEQGQRGYTF.

The chain couples TRBV19 to TRBJ2-5, with a weak D call TRBD1 (6 bases). V was cut by 7 bases and J by 5 bases, with 14 bases left in between. The length of the CDR3 is 13 residues. CDR1 LNHDA and CDR2 SQIVND come from the germline V gene (reference sequence). This chain's CDR3 is CASKNRADETQYF. The CDR3 DNA reads TGTGCCAGTAAGAACAGGGCAGACGAGACCCAGTACTTC.

The chain has TRBV20-1 and TRBJ1-1; a possible D gene is TRBD1 (6 bases). This CDR3 is built from 13 residues. Per the germline V gene, CDR1 is DFQATT and CDR2 is SNEGSKA (reference sequence). V was trimmed by 3 bases and J by 7 bases, leaving 15 bases between them. The CDR3 here is CSASDYRASEAFF. The DNA of the CDR3 is TGCAGTGCTAGTGATTACAGGGCCAGTGAAGCTTTCTTT.

The chain recombines TRBV3-1 (or the pseudogene TRBV3-2) with TRBJ1-2; 8 positions agree with TRBD1. CDR1 is LGHDT and CDR2 is YNNKEL in the germline V gene (reference sequence). Unmatched junction bases numbered 10, after V lost 2 bases and J lost 8 bases. CDR3 length equals 15 residues. The DNA of the CDR3 is TGTGCCAGCAGCCAACAGCGGGACAGGAACGGAGGCTACACCTTC. This encodes CASSQQRDRNGGYTF.

V usage is TRBV6-2 or TRBV6-3 and J usage is TRBJ1-5; a possible D gene is TRBD1 (5 bases). Trimming pared 0 bases from V and 4 bases from J, leaving 19 bases between. Per the germline V gene, CDR1 is MNHEY and CDR2 is SVGEGT. This CDR3 contains 18 residues. CDR3: CASSYSFGSGLSNQPQHF. In nucleotides, the CDR3 is TGTGCCAGCAGTTACTCGTTCGGCTCAGGGTTAAGTAATCAGCCCCAGCATTTT.

The chain has TRBV12-3 or TRBV12-4 and TRBJ1-5; D gene uncertain. The CDR3 length is 13 residues. V shed 5 bases and J shed 6 bases, with 11 bases lying between them. CDR3 bases: TGTGCCAGCAGTGGCGGGATGCGTCAGCCCCAGCATTTT. It encodes CASSGGMRQPQHF.

V and J are TRBV4-2 and TRBJ2-7; 8 bases are shared with TRBD2. The CDR3 loop spans 15 amino acids. CDR1 and CDR2 from the germline V gene are LGHNA and YNFKEQ. Losses at the gene ends were 4 bases for V and 4 bases for J; bases not matched to a gene: 9. Here the CDR3 reads CASSPIAGYEYEQYF. The CDR3 coding sequence is TGTGCCAGCAGCCCCATAGCGGGATACGAGTACGAGCAGTACTTC.

The rearrangement uses TRBV6-2 or TRBV6-3 and TRBJ2-1; D is unresolved. With 2 bases removed from V and 3 bases from J, the gap between germline ends came to 14 bases. The CDR3 spans 16 residues. The germline gives CDR1 MNHEY, CDR2 SVGEGT. The CDR3 DNA follows: TGTGCCAGCAGTTACGTGATGGGCTCAATCTACAATGAGCAGTTCTTC. As protein: CASSYVMGSIYNEQFF.

CDR3 DNA: TGTGCCAGTATGAGGGCGGCGGTCACCGGCACAGATACGCAGTATTTT. This translates into CASMRAAVTGTDTQYF. This chain connects TRBV19 to TRBJ2-3; possibly TRBD2 for D (5 bases). V lost 7 bases to trimming and J lost 1 base, with 18 bases between them. The CDR3 is made up of 16 amino acids. Germline V gene sequence: CDR1 LNHDA, CDR2 SQIVND (reference sequence). Full variable domain (rest looked up from reference TRBV19 and TRBJ2-3): DGGITQSPKYLFRKEGQNVTLSCEQNLNHDAMYWYRQDPGQGLRLIYYSQIVNDFQKGDIAEGYSVSREKKESFPLTVTSAQKNPTAFYLCASMRAAVTGTDTQYFGPGTRLTVL.

The gene calls are TRBV30 and TRBJ1-6; tentatively, D is TRBD1 (6 bases). CDR3 length: 13 amino acids. Germline-derived CDR1 and CDR2 are GTSNPN and SVGIG (reference sequence). The V and J ends lost 4 bases and 7 bases respectively, with 11 bases between them. CDR3 nucleotides: TGTGCCTGGACTCCAGGGACAAATTCACCCCTCCACTTT. As protein: CAWTPGTNSPLHF.

J is TRBJ2-7 and V is TRBV4-1; perhaps TRBD2 as D (6 bases). Germline assignment: CDR1 MGHRA and CDR2 YSYEKL. This CDR3 has 16 residues. With 2 bases removed from V and 4 bases from J, the gap between germline ends came to 18 bases. Here the CDR3 DNA reads TGCGCCAGCAGCCAAACGCCGCGGGGTGGGATATACGAGCAGTACTTC. Amino acids: CASSQTPRGGIYEQYF.

CDR3 sequence reads: CASSRTSGRPGDTQYF. CDR3 coding DNA: TGTGCCAGCAGCAGGACTAGCGGGAGGCCCGGGGATACGCAGTATTTT. The chain uses TRBV7-3 and TRBJ2-3; 14 nucleotides agree with TRBD2. This CDR3 is 16 amino acids long. J was trimmed by 6 bases and V by 5 bases; bases with no gene match: 7. CDR1 and CDR2 (germline): SGHTA, FQGTGA.